This T cell receptor (beta chain) was identified during a study of glioma-infiltrating T cells after dendritic cell vaccination. The ends were cut back, 6 bases at V and 9 bases at J, with 24 bases in the middle. This CDR3 contains 15 residues. The germline CDR1 and CDR2 sequences are MNHEY and SMNVEV (reference sequence). Primers: 60 V beta forward and 13 J beta reverse. Only in-frame clones appear in the TCRdb table, and some are missing; sequencing was by immunoSEQ multiplex PCR. The table lists about 100,000 clones, 80% of them singletons, with about 5.5% in the top ten. Time point described: after dendritic cell vaccination, including at tumor progression/relapse.

This TCR derives from a human donor with glioblastoma. The genes are TRBV27 and TRBJ2-7, with D perhaps matching TRBD2 (5 bases). Sequences were derived from blood, sampled after dendritic cell vaccination. The CDR3, as DNA: TGTGCCAGCAGGATGAGAGGCCTGGACGCGGCGGGGCAGTACTTC. Its protein is CASRMRGLDAAGQYF.